This T cell receptor (beta chain) was retrieved from a study of blood T cell repertoires in COVID-19. At the level of the study: There were acute and convalescent COVID-19 samples, and they came from the United States, Italy and Spain. In each case, the material was cDNA or gDNA derived from T cells, B-cell-depleted T cells, or PBMCs.

The CDR3 totals 12 residues. Between the trimmed V and J ends, which lost 0 bases and 6 bases, there was a span of 6 bases. The table came from immunoSEQ multiplex PCR; TCRdb's copy has only in-frame clones and leaves some out. The sample yields about 80,000 clones, 78% seen once. This rearrangement joins TRBV12-3 or TRBV12-4 to TRBJ2-7, with unresolved D. This TCR was sampled from a human donor in a cohort sampled during active COVID-19. The sample comprised peripheral blood. DNA of the CDR3: TGTGCCAGCAGTTTAGCGCTAACCGAGCAGTACTTC. It translates to CASSLALTEQYF.